Shown below are 27 T cell receptor beta chains from a single sample sequenced in a study of T cell responses to AZD1222 COVID-19 vaccine. Data came from immunoSEQ multiplex PCR; TCRdb stores just in-frame clones and leaves some out. The sample has around 60,000 clones, roughly 90% seen once. This material consisted of peripheral blood, taken on day 0 of AZD1222 vaccination. Source of these receptors: an adult in good health.

V and J are TRBV2 and TRBJ1-6, with 8 nucleotides matching TRBD1. V lost 6 bases, J lost 7 bases, and 5 bases stayed unmatched. This CDR3 spans 14 amino acids. Germline CDR1 is SNHLY and CDR2 is FYNNEI. The CDR3 bases are TGTGCCAGCAGGCATGGACAGGGAAATTCACCCCTCCACTTT. The encoded protein is CASRHGQGNSPLHF.

CDR3 amino acids: CASSQGDRGMYTGELFF. In nucleotides, the CDR3 is TGCGCCAGCAGCCAAGGTGACAGGGGGATGTACACCGGGGAGCTGTTTTTT. The chain recombines TRBV4-1 with TRBJ2-2; 9 bases match TRBD1. The V segment lost 1 base and the J segment 3 bases; nucleotides outside the gene matches: 6. Germline CDR1 is MGHRA and CDR2 is YSYEKL. The CDR3 spans 17 residues.

This clone was observed a handful of times. V is TRBV7-2 and J is TRBJ1-1, with TRBD1 identical over 9 bases. The CDR3 has 15 residues. V shed 4 bases and J 6 bases; nucleotides not matched to a gene: 9. Germline V lookup: CDR1 SGHTA, CDR2 FQGNSA. The CDR3 coding sequence is TGTGCCAGCAGCTCGGACAGGGGAGTCCGCGCTGAAGCTTTCTTT. Its translation is CASSSDRGVRAEAFF.

The chain recombines TRBV4-2 with TRBJ1-2, with TRBD1 matching 8 bases. The CDR3 sequence is 15 residues long. J was trimmed by 5 bases and V by 4 bases; bases with no gene match: 9. Germline V gene data show CDR1 as LGHNA and CDR2 as YNFKEQ. The CDR3 nucleotides read TGTGCCAGCAGCCCCCAGGGCGGGACAGGTTATGGCTACACCTTC. Its protein is CASSPQGGTGYGYTF.

The rearrangement uses TRBV7-8 and TRBJ2-2; D uncertain. The germline V and J ends were trimmed by 1 base and 4 bases, with 10 bases remaining between them. The CDR3 covers 15 residues. Germline CDR1 and CDR2: SGHVS and FQNEAQ. The CDR3 spells CASSLVDRRTGELFF. Here the CDR3 DNA reads TGTGCCAGCAGCTTAGTGGACCGACGCACCGGGGAGCTGTTTTTT.

This chain links TRBV3-1 (or the pseudogene TRBV3-2) with TRBJ1-3, with TRBD1 as a possible D gene (6 bases). This CDR3 comprises 15 residues. The V gene lost 5 bases and the J gene lost 0 bases, with 11 bases spanning the gap. Germline CDR1 is LGHDT and CDR2 is YNNKEL (reference sequence). In DNA form, the CDR3 reads TGTGCCAGCAGCACCCGACAGGACTCTGGAAACACCATATATTTT. Translated, it gives CASSTRQDSGNTIYF.

J is TRBJ2-2 and V is TRBV2; D gene uncertain. The V and J ends lost 3 bases and 5 bases respectively, with 10 bases between them. This CDR3 spans 14 amino acids. CDR1 SNHLY and CDR2 FYNNEI come from the germline V gene. CDR3 sequence (DNA): TGTGCCAGCAGTGAGTTAGGGTTTACCGGGGAGCTGTTTTTT. This translates into CASSELGFTGELFF.

This clone appeared a few times. J is TRBJ1-1 and V is TRBV5-1, with 8 bases that match TRBD1. After removal of 3 bases from V and 5 bases from J, the junction contained 6 bases not matched to a gene. CDR1 is SGHRS and CDR2 is YFSETQ in the germline V gene. This CDR3 has 14 amino acids. The CDR3 spells CASSWGTGGTEAFF. Here the CDR3 DNA reads TGCGCCAGCAGCTGGGGGACAGGTGGGACTGAAGCTTTCTTT.

The rearrangement links TRBV5-6 to TRBJ1-2; no clear D. The germline V gene has CDR1 SGHDT and CDR2 YYEEEE. V lost 4 bases and J lost 6, with 19 bases in between. CDR3 length: 15 residues. CDR3: CASSPRRVVPNGYTF. The CDR3 DNA reads as TGTGCCAGCAGCCCGAGGAGGGTAGTGCCCAATGGCTACACCTTC.

This clone appeared once. The J gene is TRBJ1-2, the V gene TRBV6-5, with D possibly TRBD1 on 5 matching bases. The length of the CDR3 is 15 residues. Germline loops: CDR1 MNHEY, CDR2 SVGAGI. The V end lost 6 bases, the J end lost 8 bases, and 22 bases lay between the germline ends. For the CDR3, the DNA is TGTGCCAGCAGGTCCGATAGACAAGGGGTATTCGGCTACACCTTC. Protein product: CASRSDRQGVFGYTF.

In its sample, this clone was seen once. The chain couples TRBV29-1 to TRBJ1-2; the match to TRBD1 covers 7 bases. Germline trimming cut 5 bases from V and 7 bases from J; bases unmatched to any gene: 16. This CDR3 is built from 15 residues. Germline lookup yields CDR1 SQVTM and CDR2 ANQGSEA. CDR3 in amino acids: CSVPSLGTDLSGYTF. The CDR3 DNA is TGCAGCGTTCCTTCCCTTGGGACAGATCTGAGTGGCTACACCTTC.

CDR3 region: CASSESLIRVTEAFF. CDR3 bases: TGTGCCAGCAGTGAATCGTTGATCCGGGTCACTGAAGCTTTCTTT. J is TRBJ1-1 and V is TRBV2; unclear D gene. Germline CDR1 and CDR2: SNHLY and FYNNEI. Between the trimmed V and J ends, which lost 2 bases and 4 bases, there was a span of 14 bases. The length of the CDR3 is 15 residues.

This chain uses TRBV7-8 with TRBJ2-5, with D tentatively TRBD2 (5 bases). CDR1 is SGHVS, CDR2 FQNEAQ, per germline. Trimming pared 1 base from V and 7 bases from J, leaving 13 bases between. This CDR3 contains 14 residues. CDR3 sequence (DNA): TGTGCCAGCAGCTTAGTCCAGGACCGGGGGACCCAGTACTTC. Its protein product is CASSLVQDRGTQYF. Combining the CDR3 with reference TRBV7-8 and TRBJ2-5 gives the whole variable domain GAGVSQSPRYKVAKRGQDVALRCDPISGHVSLFWYQQALGQGPEFLTYFQNEAQLDKSGLPSDRFFAERPEGSVSTLKIQRTQQEDSAVYLCASSLVQDRGTQYFGPGTRLLVL.

The DNA of the CDR3 is TGTGCCAGCAGCGTAGGCCGGGGGGTGAATGGCTACACCTTC. It yields the protein CASSVGRGVNGYTF. V gene TRBV9 combines with J gene TRBJ1-2; D is perhaps TRBD1 (5 bases). The CDR3 totals 14 residues. V shed 0 bases and J shed 6 bases, with 12 bases lying between them. Looked up from germline, CDR1 is SGDLS and CDR2 is YYNGEE.

The J gene is TRBJ2-7, the V gene TRBV5-6; a weak D match, TRBD1 (5 bases). The CDR3 is made up of 17 amino acids. Trimming left V 4 bases short and J 2 bases short, with 22 bases between. CDR1 SGHDT and CDR2 YYEEEE come from the germline V gene. CDR3 residues: CASSNLLRGTFPYEQYF. For the CDR3, the DNA is TGTGCCAGCAGCAACCTACTTAGGGGAACGTTTCCCTACGAGCAGTACTTC. The whole variable domain, filled in from reference TRBV5-6 and TRBJ2-7, reads DAGVTQSPTHLIKTRGQQVTLRCSPKSGHDTVSWYQQALGQGPQFIFQYYEEEERQRGNFPDRFSGHQFPNYSSELNVNALLLGDSALYLCASSNLLRGTFPYEQYFGPGTRLTVT.

About this clone: At one of its ends the junction is not consistent with the germline gene, which may arise from a read error. The chain couples TRBV5-5 to TRBJ1-6; TRBD1 agrees at 7 bases. The CDR3 has 16 residues. Germline assignment: CDR1 SGHKS and CDR2 YYEKEE (reference sequence). The CDR3 DNA follows: TGTGCCAGCAGCCAGCCCCAGACAGGGTATACTTCACCCCTCCACTTT. Amino acid sequence: CASSQPQTGYTSPLHF.

The chain recombines TRBV3-1 (or the pseudogene TRBV3-2) with TRBJ2-1, with D perhaps matching TRBD2 (6 bases). This CDR3 has 14 amino acids. Trimming removed 2 bases from V and 7 bases from J, with 12 bases in between. Germline values: CDR1 LGHDT, CDR2 YNNKEL (reference sequence). The CDR3: CASSQRRTTNEQFF. CDR3 sequence (DNA): TGTGCCAGCAGCCAAAGGCGGACTACTAATGAGCAGTTCTTC.

This sequence joins TRBV7-3 and TRBJ1-1; TRBD1 is a possible D gene (6 bases). Trimming pared 5 bases from V and 1 base from J, leaving 11 bases between. The CDR3 sequence is 14 residues long. The germline V gene has CDR1 SGHTA and CDR2 FQGTGA. CDR3 in amino acids: CASSPRGGNTEAFF. In DNA form, the CDR3 reads TGTGCCAGCAGCCCCAGAGGGGGGAACACTGAAGCTTTCTTT.

The rearrangement joins TRBV2 to TRBJ1-5; TRBD1 aligns across 10 bases. Germline V gene sequence: CDR1 SNHLY, CDR2 FYNNEI. The CDR3 covers 15 residues. Trimming cost V 6 bases and J 5 bases; bases outside gene matches: 7. The CDR3 nucleotides read TGTGCCAGCAGAGGAGCGACAGGGGGCTATCAGCCCCAGCATTTT. This codes for CASRGATGGYQPQHF. The full variable domain, in which reference TRBV2 and TRBJ1-5 provide the parts outside the CDR3, is EPEVTQTPSHQVTQMGQEVILRCVPISNHLYFYWYRQILGQKVEFLVSFYNNEISEKSEIFDDQFSVERPDGSNFTLKIRSTKLEDSAMYFCASRGATGGYQPQHFGDGTRLSIL.

The CDR3 bases are TGTGCCAGTAGGACAGGGGGGCGCCACCACTATGGCTACACCTTC. It is translated as CASRTGGRHHYGYTF. The chain joins TRBV19 to TRBJ1-2; 9 nucleotides align to TRBD1. CDR3 length: 15 residues. The V segment lost 6 bases and the J segment 3 bases; nucleotides outside the gene matches: 8. Germline lookup yields CDR1 LNHDA and CDR2 SQIVND (reference sequence).

This chain joins TRBV9 and TRBJ1-1; 7 positions match TRBD1. Trimming took 4 bases from V and 6 from J; bases not matched to a gene: 12. Germline lookup yields CDR1 SGDLS and CDR2 YYNGEE. The CDR3 covers 15 residues. DNA for the CDR3: TGTGCCAGCAGCCCAAGGACAGGTTGGGGAGCTGAAGCTTTCTTT. This translates into CASSPRTGWGAEAFF.

Only one count was recorded for this clone. This chain connects TRBV12-3 or TRBV12-4 to TRBJ1-2; D uncertain. V was trimmed by 2 bases and J by 4 bases, leaving 8 bases between them. The CDR3 is 13 amino acids. CDR3 DNA sequence: TGTGCCAGCAGTTTACGGATCGGCTATGGCTACACCTTC. Translated: CASSLRIGYGYTF.

This clone was found once. The chain couples TRBV18 to TRBJ2-3, with TRBD2 matching 8 bases. From germline, CDR1 is KGHSH and CDR2 LQKENI. There are 15 residues in the CDR3. V lost 3 bases and J lost 1; bases outside the gene matches: 3. The CDR3 here is CASSPLAGRTDTQYF. In DNA form, the CDR3 reads TGTGCCAGCTCACCTCTAGCGGGCCGCACAGATACGCAGTATTTT.

In its sample, this clone was seen once. This rearrangement joins TRBV6-5 to TRBJ1-6; the D is unclear. V lost 3 bases to trimming and J lost 5 bases, with 5 bases between them. The germline CDR1 and CDR2 sequences are MNHEY and SVGAGI. The CDR3 has 13 residues. The CDR3 loop reads CASSYGNNSPLHF. Here the CDR3 DNA reads TGTGCCAGCAGTTATGGAAATAATTCACCCCTCCACTTT.

The chain is built from TRBV5-4 and TRBJ2-5; TRBD1 is a possible D gene (5 bases). Germline CDR1 is SGHNT and CDR2 is YYREEE (reference sequence). V gave up 0 bases and J gave up 5 bases, with 14 bases separating them. The CDR3 totals 15 residues. The CDR3 loop is CASSLAGQGGETQYF. The CDR3 coding sequence is TGTGCCAGCAGCTTGGCCGGTCAGGGTGGGGAGACCCAGTACTTC.

The chain uses TRBV6-1 and TRBJ2-3, with a tentative D call TRBD2 (7 bases). Germline-derived CDR1 and CDR2 are MNHNS and SASEGT. Between the trimmed V and J ends, which lost 4 bases and 0 bases, there was a span of 17 bases. The length of the CDR3 is 17 residues. The DNA of the CDR3 is TGTGCCAGCAGTGCCTCATTGGGGGGGGGCAGCACAGATACGCAGTATTTT. This translates into CASSASLGGGSTDTQYF.

The chain is built from TRBV18 and TRBJ1-1; 7 bases fit TRBD1. The V and J ends lost 3 bases and 5 bases, in that order; junction bases with no gene match: 12. In germline, CDR1 is KGHSH, CDR2 LQKENI. The CDR3 has 16 residues. CDR3 bases: TGTGCCAGCTCACCCTACCTTATGACAGGGAGAACTGAAGCTTTCTTT. Translation gives CASSPYLMTGRTEAFF.